Below are 21 T cell receptor beta chains sequenced from a single sample in a study of blood T cells in healthy people across ages. PCR was performed a second time for about 7 to 12 cycles using a sample-barcoded 5' primer and a J-beta primer mix. TCRdb reprocessed the 5' RACE reads via MiXCR and lists one record per CDR3 protein. The sample holds about 970,000 distinct CDR3 sequences, around 54% seen once. The source material was blood. Receptors originate from a woman aged 60 to 75 in good health.

The chain links TRBV28 to TRBJ2-6; 7 nucleotides agree with TRBD1. CDR3 length equals 21 residues. Germline CDR1 MDHEN, CDR2 SYDVKM. With V trimmed by 3 bases and J by 0 bases, 17 bases remained unmatched. CDR3: CASSFRRDRRKISSGANVLTF. CDR3 nucleotide sequence: TGTGCCAGCAGTTTTCGCCGGGACAGACGAAAAATAAGCTCTGGGGCCAACGTCCTGACTTTC.

The chain uses TRBV4-1 and TRBJ2-4; TRBD2 agrees at 10 bases. Looked up from germline, CDR1 is MGHRA and CDR2 is YSYEKL. Germline trimming cut 3 bases from V and 13 bases from J; bases unmatched to any gene: 12. CDR3 length equals 15 residues. DNA for the CDR3: TGCGCCAGCAGCCACAGGACTAGCGGACTCTACAAGCAGTACTTC. Translation: CASSHRTSGLYKQYF.

Notes on this clonotype: Compared with germline, one end of the junction differs, possibly owing to a read error. The chain is built from TRBV12-3 or TRBV12-4 and TRBJ2-3; weak D call: TRBD1 (6 bases). The CDR3 sequence is 13 residues long. DNA of the CDR3: TGTGCCAGCGGGCCGGGAAGGACAGATACGCGGTATTTT. Encoded protein: CASGPGRTDTRYF.

V gene TRBV7-2 combines with J gene TRBJ1-1, with TRBD1 matching over 12 bases. The CDR3 is 18 residues long. Trimming removed 2 bases from V and 3 bases from J; junction bases left unmatched: 10. Germline loops: CDR1 SGHTA, CDR2 FQGNSA. In DNA, the CDR3 is TGTGCCAGCAGCTTAATGGGAGGGACAGGGGGCTTGTACACTGAAGCTTTCTTT. Translating it yields CASSLMGGTGGLYTEAFF.

This clonotype was seen only once. A single base separates this from a much larger clone, so it may be a read error. The V and J genes are TRBV29-1 and TRBJ2-5; 9 bases agree with TRBD2. The end of the DNA aligns better with TRBJ2-7, so the J call may be wrong. The CDR3 runs to 14 residues. CDR1 is SQVTM, CDR2 ANQGSEA, per germline. The CDR3 spells CSVATTSGTYEQYF. The CDR3 coding sequence is TGCAGCGTTGCGACGACTAGCGGAACCTACGAGCAGTACTTC.

This clonotype appeared a few times. The chain has TRBV5-1 and TRBJ2-3; D uncertain. With 4 bases removed from V and 4 bases from J, the gap between germline ends came to 19 bases. Per the germline V gene, CDR1 is SGHRS and CDR2 is YFSETQ. This CDR3 spans 16 amino acids. The CDR3 loop reads CASSRGSVAQADTQYF. CDR3 DNA sequence: TGCGCCAGCAGCCGTGGTTCTGTAGCCCAAGCAGATACGCAGTATTTT.

This clonotype was found a few times. The V gene is TRBV25-1, the J gene TRBJ2-1, with a possible D match to TRBD2 (5 bases). CDR3 length equals 12 residues. The V and J ends lost 6 bases and 11 bases respectively, with 14 bases between them. CDR1 is MGHDK, CDR2 SYGVNS, per germline. CDR3 in DNA: TGTGCCAGCAGGGAGATGACGGGGAAGCAGTTCTTC. Protein product: CASREMTGKQFF.

The chain employs TRBV12-3 or TRBV12-4 and TRBJ1-6; tentative D call: TRBD1 (6 bases). Trimming shortened V by 4 bases and J by 10 bases, and 14 bases separated the two germline ends. This CDR3 is built from 14 residues. CDR3 residues: CASSWRGIGSPLHF. The CDR3 DNA sequence: TGTGCCAGCAGTTGGAGGGGGATCGGCTCACCCCTCCACTTT.

This clonotype was picked up a small number of times. The chain has TRBV20-1 and TRBJ2-1, with TRBD2 identical over 7 bases. J lost 1 base, V lost 5 bases, and 8 bases had no gene match. Germline loops: CDR1 DFQATT, CDR2 SNEGSKA (reference sequence). CDR3 length: 15 amino acids. The chain's CDR3 is CSAAPYGRSYNEQFF. For the CDR3, the DNA is TGCAGTGCTGCGCCTTACGGGAGGTCCTACAATGAGCAGTTCTTC.

V usage is TRBV7-9 and J usage is TRBJ2-3, with D unclear. V was trimmed by 10 bases and J by 6 bases, leaving 8 bases between them. Germline V lookup: CDR1 SEHNR, CDR2 FQNEAQ (reference sequence). The CDR3 spans 10 residues. CDR3 nucleotide sequence: TGTGCCACCTCTAGGGATACGCAGTATTTT. It encodes CATSRDTQYF.

The sample holds one count of this clonotype. The DNA of the CDR3 is TGTGCCTGGAGTGTATCCCTATACGGGGAGCTGTTTTTT. It codes for CAWSVSLYGELFF. J is TRBJ2-2 and V is TRBV30; D gene unclear. V was cut by 0 bases and J by 7 bases, with 9 bases left in between. Germline values: CDR1 GTSNPN, CDR2 SVGIG (reference sequence). The CDR3 loop spans 13 amino acids.

This clonotype has more than one count but fewer than ten. This sequence joins TRBV7-3 and TRBJ2-1; D may match TRBD1 or TRBD2 (7 bases each). The CDR3 is made up of 15 amino acids. With 7 bases removed from V and 6 bases from J, the gap between germline ends came to 19 bases. Per germline, CDR1 SGHTA and CDR2 FQGTGA. The CDR3 reads CASKRTGASGNEQFF. The CDR3 coding sequence is TGTGCCAGCAAACGTACAGGGGCTAGCGGCAATGAGCAGTTCTTC. Complete variable domain (other parts from reference TRBV7-3 and TRBJ2-1): GAGVSQTPSNKVTEKGKYVELRCDPISGHTALYWYRQSLGQGPEFLIYFQGTGAADDSGLPNDRFFAVRPEGSVSTLKIQRTERGDSAVYLCASKRTGASGNEQFFGPGTRLTVL.

This clonotype has a handful of counts. The chain is built from TRBV6-2 or TRBV6-3 and TRBJ2-3, with TRBD2 matching over 10 bases. V lost 5 bases, J lost 4 bases, and 9 bases stayed unmatched. The CDR3 is 16 amino acids. From germline, CDR1 is MNHEY and CDR2 SVGEGT. This CDR3 reads CASSPLAGEAADTQYF. CDR3 DNA: TGTGCCAGCAGTCCTCTAGCGGGAGAGGCGGCAGATACGCAGTATTTT.

The J gene is TRBJ2-3, the V gene TRBV12-3 or TRBV12-4; TRBD1 aligns across 8 bases. The ends lost 9 bases at V and 6 bases at J; junction bases unmatched: 11. The CDR3 spans 14 residues. Here the CDR3 DNA reads TGTGCCAGTGCCCAGGGGGCTGGGGGGGATACGCAGTATTTT. Translated: CASAQGAGGDTQYF.

V and J are TRBV27 and TRBJ2-1, with unresolved D. Germline V CDR1 and CDR2: MNHEY, SMNVEV (reference sequence). Between the trimmed V and J ends, which lost 3 bases and 0 bases, there was a span of 12 bases. The CDR3 is 16 amino acids. The CDR3 nucleotides are TGTGCCAGCAGTTTGTGGATCCCGAGCTCCTACAATGAGCAGTTCTTC. Its translation is CASSLWIPSSYNEQFF.

This clonotype was detected a few times. The chain carries TRBV6-2 or TRBV6-3 and TRBJ2-7; TRBD1 agrees at 8 bases. The CDR3 runs to 16 residues. J gave up 3 bases and V 5 bases, and 12 bases lay outside the gene matches. CDR1 is MNHEY and CDR2 is SVGEGT in the germline V gene. The CDR3 nucleotides are TGTGCCAGCAGTCGACGCAGACAGGGGAGGTTCTACGAGCAGTACTTC. Its translation: CASSRRRQGRFYEQYF.

The chain joins TRBV10-3 to TRBJ2-7, with TRBD2 identical over 12 bases. Trimming removed 1 base from V and 7 bases from J; junction bases left unmatched: 2. Germline CDR1 is ENHRY and CDR2 is SYGVKD. The CDR3 is made up of 14 amino acids. The CDR3 DNA is TGTGCCATCAGTGAGTTTGGACTAGCGGGGGAGCAGTACTTC. Translating it yields CAISEFGLAGEQYF.

The chain recombines TRBV20-1 with TRBJ2-1; D is uncertain. Germline values: CDR1 DFQATT, CDR2 SNEGSKA (reference sequence). This CDR3 is 13 amino acids long. With 0 bases removed from V and 8 bases from J, the gap between germline ends came to 11 bases. The CDR3, as DNA: TGCAGTGCTAGAGATCCTGCGGTCTATGAGCAGTTCTTC. Residues: CSARDPAVYEQFF.

This rearrangement joins TRBV12-3 or TRBV12-4 to TRBJ2-5; D is possibly TRBD2 (6 bases). Trimming shortened V by 6 bases and J by 2 bases, and 13 bases separated the two germline ends. There are 14 residues in the CDR3. The CDR3: CASRASVLQETQYF. The CDR3 DNA follows: TGTGCCAGCAGAGCTAGCGTACTACAAGAGACCCAGTACTTC.

A word on this clonotype: It may be a read error: a sequence one base away is much more abundant. The genes are TRBV12-3 or TRBV12-4 and TRBJ1-1; D remains unclear. V lost 6 bases and J 4 bases, leaving 15 bases between the germline ends. CDR3 length: 14 residues. CDR3 in DNA: TGTGCCAGCAGGCGAGTTACGGATGGCACTGAAGCTTTCTTT. This codes for CASRRVTDGTEAFF.

This clonotype occurred a few times. This chain joins TRBV20-1 and TRBJ2-3, with D tentatively TRBD2 (6 bases). From germline, CDR1 is DFQATT and CDR2 SNEGSKA (reference sequence). Trimming took off 5 bases at V and 1 base at J, with 10 bases between the two ends. CDR3 length: 13 residues. CDR3 coding DNA: TGCAGTGCTTTGGGACTCGGCACAGATACGCAGTATTTT. Protein sequence: CSALGLGTDTQYF.